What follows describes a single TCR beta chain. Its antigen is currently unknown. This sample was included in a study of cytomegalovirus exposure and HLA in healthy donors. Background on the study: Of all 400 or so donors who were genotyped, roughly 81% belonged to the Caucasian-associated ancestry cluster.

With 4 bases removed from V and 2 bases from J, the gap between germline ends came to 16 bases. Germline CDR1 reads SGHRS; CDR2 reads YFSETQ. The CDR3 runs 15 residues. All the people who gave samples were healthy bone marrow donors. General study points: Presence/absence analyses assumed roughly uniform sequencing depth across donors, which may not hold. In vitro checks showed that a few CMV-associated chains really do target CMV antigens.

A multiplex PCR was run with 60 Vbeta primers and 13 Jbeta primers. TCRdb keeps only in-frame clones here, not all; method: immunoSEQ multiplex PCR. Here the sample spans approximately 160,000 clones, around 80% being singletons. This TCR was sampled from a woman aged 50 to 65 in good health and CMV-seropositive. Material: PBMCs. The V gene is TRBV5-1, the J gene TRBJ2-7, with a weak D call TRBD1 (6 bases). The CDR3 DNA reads TGCGCCAGCAGCCCTGAGGCCGGACAGACCTACGAGCAGTACTTC. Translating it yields CASSPEAGQTYEQYF.